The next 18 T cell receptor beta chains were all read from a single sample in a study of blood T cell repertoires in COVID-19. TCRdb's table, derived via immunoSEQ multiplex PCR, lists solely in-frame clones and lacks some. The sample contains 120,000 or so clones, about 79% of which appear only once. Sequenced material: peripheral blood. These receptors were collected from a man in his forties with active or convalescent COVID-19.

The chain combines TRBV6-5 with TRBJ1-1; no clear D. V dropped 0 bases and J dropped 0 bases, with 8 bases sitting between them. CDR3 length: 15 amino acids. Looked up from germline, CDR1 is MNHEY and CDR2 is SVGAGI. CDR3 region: CASSYSMHMNTEAFF. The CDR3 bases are TGTGCCAGCAGTTACTCGATGCACATGAACACTGAAGCTTTCTTT.

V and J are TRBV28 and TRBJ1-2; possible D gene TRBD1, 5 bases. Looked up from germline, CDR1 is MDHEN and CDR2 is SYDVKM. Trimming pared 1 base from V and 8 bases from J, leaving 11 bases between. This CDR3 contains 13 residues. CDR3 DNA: TGTGCCAGCAGTTTATCGGGGGATCGCGGCTACACCTTC. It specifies CASSLSGDRGYTF.

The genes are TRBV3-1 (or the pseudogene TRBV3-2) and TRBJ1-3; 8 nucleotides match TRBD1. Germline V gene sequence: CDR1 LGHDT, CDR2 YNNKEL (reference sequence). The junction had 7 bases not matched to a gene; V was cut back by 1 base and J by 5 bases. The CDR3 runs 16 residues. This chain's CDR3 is CASSQVWDRSRNTIYF. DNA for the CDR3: TGTGCCAGCAGCCAAGTGTGGGACAGGAGTCGAAACACCATATATTTT.

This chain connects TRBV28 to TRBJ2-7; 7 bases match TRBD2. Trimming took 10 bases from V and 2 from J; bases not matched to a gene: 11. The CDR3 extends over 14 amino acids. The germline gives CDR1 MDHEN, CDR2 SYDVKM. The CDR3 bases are TGTGCCACCAGCGGGGTGCTTACTACCTACGAGCAGTACTTC. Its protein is CATSGVLTTYEQYF.

CDR3 DNA: TGTGCCAGCAGTTTTGGGGCGGGGGGACAAGCTTTCTTT. This codes for CASSFGAGGQAFF. The J gene is TRBJ1-1, the V gene TRBV12-3 or TRBV12-4; D is possibly TRBD1 (5 bases). V lost 3 bases and J lost 9, with 14 bases in between. There are 13 residues in the CDR3.

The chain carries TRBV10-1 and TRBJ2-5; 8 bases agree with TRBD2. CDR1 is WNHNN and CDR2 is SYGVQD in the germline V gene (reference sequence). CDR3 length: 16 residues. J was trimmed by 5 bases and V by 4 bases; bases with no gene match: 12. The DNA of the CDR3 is TGCGCCAGCAGTGCGCCCCGGGGGGGGGTGCGTGAGACCCAGTACTTC. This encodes CASSAPRGGVRETQYF.

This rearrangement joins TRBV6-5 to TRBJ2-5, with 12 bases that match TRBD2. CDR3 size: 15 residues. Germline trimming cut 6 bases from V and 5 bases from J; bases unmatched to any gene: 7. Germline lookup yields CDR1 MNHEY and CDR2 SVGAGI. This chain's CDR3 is CASRLLAGGPETQYF. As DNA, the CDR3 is TGTGCCAGCAGATTACTAGCGGGAGGTCCGGAGACCCAGTACTTC.

CDR3 in DNA: TGTGCCAGCAGCGTAGCTACGTCTTCTGGAAACACCATATATTTT. It yields the protein CASSVATSSGNTIYF. The chain is built from TRBV9 and TRBJ1-3; D gene ambiguous. The CDR3 contains 15 residues. With 0 bases removed from V and 1 base from J, the gap between germline ends came to 8 bases. CDR1 and CDR2 from the germline V gene are SGDLS and YYNGEE.

The CDR3 coding sequence is TGTGCCAGCAGCGTAGAAGAGTGGGGCAGGGAATCTCGGGCCCTCCACTTT. This encodes CASSVEEWGRESRALHF. V and J are TRBV9 and TRBJ1-6; D is possibly TRBD1 (5 bases). Per germline, CDR1 SGDLS and CDR2 YYNGEE. With 0 bases removed from V and 14 bases from J, the gap between germline ends came to 24 bases. The CDR3 has 17 residues.

Written as DNA, the CDR3 is TGTGCCAGTAGGGCGACAGACCGTAAGCGGGAGAACACTGAAGCTTTCTTT. This sequence encodes CASRATDRKRENTEAFF. This rearrangement joins TRBV19 to TRBJ1-1; D possibly corresponds to TRBD1 (5 bases). The length of the CDR3 is 17 residues. V dropped 6 bases and J dropped 1 base, with 21 bases sitting between them. Germline CDR1 LNHDA, CDR2 SQIVND (reference sequence).

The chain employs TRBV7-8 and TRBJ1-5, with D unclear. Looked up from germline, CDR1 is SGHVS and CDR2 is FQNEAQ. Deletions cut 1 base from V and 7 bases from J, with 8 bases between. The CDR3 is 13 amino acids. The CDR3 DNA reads TGTGCCAGCAGCTTAGTTGAAAGCCAGCCCCAGCATTTT. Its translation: CASSLVESQPQHF.

In DNA, the CDR3 is TGTGCCAGCAGCGCTGGGACAGGGGGACAGCCCCAGCATTTT. Translated: CASSAGTGGQPQHF. V and J are TRBV9 and TRBJ1-5; TRBD1 aligns across 11 bases. Looked up from germline, CDR1 is SGDLS and CDR2 is YYNGEE. The CDR3 is 14 residues long. V gave up 3 bases and J gave up 7 bases; unmatched junction bases: 3.

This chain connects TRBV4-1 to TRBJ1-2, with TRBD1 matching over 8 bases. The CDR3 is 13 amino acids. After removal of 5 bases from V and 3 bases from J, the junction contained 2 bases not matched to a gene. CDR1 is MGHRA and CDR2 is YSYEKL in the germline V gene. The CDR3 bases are TGCGCCAGCAGCTCGGACAGGGACTATGGCTACACCTTC. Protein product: CASSSDRDYGYTF.

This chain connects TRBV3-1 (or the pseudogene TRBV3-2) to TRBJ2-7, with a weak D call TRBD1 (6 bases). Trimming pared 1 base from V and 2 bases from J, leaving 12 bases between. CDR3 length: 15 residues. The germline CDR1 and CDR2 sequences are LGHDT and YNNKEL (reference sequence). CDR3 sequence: CASSQVGAFTYEQYF. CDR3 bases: TGTGCCAGCAGCCAAGTGGGGGCATTTACCTACGAGCAGTACTTC.

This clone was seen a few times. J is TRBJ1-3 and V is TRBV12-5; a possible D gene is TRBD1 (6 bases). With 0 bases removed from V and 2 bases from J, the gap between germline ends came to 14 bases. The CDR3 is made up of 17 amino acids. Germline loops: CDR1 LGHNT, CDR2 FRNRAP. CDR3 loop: CASGLVRGGLAGNTIYF. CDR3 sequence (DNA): TGTGCTAGTGGTTTGGTACGGGGGGGGCTGGCTGGAAACACCATATATTTT.

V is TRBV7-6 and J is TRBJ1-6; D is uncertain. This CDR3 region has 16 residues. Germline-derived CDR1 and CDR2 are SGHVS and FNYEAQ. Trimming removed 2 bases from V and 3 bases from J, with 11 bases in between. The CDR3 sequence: CASSLLDADYNSPLHF. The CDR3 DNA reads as TGTGCCAGCAGCTTACTAGACGCAGACTATAATTCACCCCTCCACTTT.

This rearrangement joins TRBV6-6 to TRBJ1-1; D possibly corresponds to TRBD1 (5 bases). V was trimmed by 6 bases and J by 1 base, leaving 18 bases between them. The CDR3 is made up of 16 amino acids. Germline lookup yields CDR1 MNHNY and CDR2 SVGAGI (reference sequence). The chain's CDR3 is CASSLSPGLRNTEAFF. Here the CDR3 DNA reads TGTGCCAGCAGCCTCTCCCCGGGACTCCGGAACACTGAAGCTTTCTTT.

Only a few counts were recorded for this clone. The CDR3: CSVAQGDPVSTIYF. Written as DNA, the CDR3 is TGCAGCGTGGCCCAGGGCGACCCGGTGAGCACCATATATTTT. The chain carries TRBV29-1 and TRBJ1-3, with D possibly being TRBD1 (5 bases). Trimming took 6 bases from V and 9 from J, leaving 21 bases between them. Germline lookup yields CDR1 SQVTM and CDR2 ANQGSEA. This CDR3 contains 14 residues.